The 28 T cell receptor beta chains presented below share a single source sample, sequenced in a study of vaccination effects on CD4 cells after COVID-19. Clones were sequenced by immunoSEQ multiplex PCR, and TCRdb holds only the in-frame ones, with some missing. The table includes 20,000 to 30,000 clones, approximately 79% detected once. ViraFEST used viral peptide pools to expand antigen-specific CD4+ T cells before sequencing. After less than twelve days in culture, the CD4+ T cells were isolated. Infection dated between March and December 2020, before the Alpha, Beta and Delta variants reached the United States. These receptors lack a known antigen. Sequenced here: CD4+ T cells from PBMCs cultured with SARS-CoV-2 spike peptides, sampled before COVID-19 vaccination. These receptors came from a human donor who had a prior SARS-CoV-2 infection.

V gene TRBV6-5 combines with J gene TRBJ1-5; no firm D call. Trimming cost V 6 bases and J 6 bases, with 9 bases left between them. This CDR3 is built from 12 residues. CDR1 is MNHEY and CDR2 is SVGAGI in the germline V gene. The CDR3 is CASSDYGQPQHF. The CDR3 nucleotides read TGTGCCAGCAGCGATTACGGTCAGCCCCAGCATTTT.

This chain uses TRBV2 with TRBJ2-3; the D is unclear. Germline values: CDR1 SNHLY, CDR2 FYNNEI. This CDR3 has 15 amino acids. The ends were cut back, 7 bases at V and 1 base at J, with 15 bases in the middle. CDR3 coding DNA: TGTGCCAGCACCCCGTCGTGGCAGGGCACAGATACGCAGTATTTT. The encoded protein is CASTPSWQGTDTQYF.

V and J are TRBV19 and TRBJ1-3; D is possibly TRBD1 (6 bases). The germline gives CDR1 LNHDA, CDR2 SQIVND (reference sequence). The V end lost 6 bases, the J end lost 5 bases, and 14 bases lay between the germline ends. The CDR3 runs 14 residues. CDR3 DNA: TGTGCCAGTAGACCCGGACAGACTCGAAACACCATATATTTT. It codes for CASRPGQTRNTIYF.

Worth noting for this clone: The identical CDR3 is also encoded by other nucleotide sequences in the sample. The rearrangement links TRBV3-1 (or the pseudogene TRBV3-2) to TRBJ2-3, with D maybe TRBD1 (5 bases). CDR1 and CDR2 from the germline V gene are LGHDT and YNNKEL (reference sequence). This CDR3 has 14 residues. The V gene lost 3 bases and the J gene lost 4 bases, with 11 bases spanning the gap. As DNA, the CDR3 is TGTGCCAGCAGCCAGAACCTAGGGGCAGATACGCAGTATTTT. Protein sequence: CASSQNLGADTQYF.

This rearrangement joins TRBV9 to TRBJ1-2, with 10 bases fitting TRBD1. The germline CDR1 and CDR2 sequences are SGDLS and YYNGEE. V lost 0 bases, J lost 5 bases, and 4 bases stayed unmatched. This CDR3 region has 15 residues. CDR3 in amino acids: CASSVGVGQGYGYTF. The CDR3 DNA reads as TGTGCCAGCAGCGTAGGAGTGGGACAGGGGTATGGCTACACCTTC.

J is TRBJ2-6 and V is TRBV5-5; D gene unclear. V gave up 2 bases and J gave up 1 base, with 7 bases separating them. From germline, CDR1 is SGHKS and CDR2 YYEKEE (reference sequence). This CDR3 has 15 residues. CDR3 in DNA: TGTGCCAGCAGCTTCTCAAGGTCTGGGGCCAACGTCCTGACTTTC. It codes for CASSFSRSGANVLTF.

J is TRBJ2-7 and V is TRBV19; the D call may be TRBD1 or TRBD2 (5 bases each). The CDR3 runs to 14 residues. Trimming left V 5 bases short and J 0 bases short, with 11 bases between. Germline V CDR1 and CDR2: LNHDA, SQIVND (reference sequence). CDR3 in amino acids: CASSLTGPSYEQYF. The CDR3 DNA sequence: TGTGCCAGTAGTTTGACGGGGCCCTCCTACGAGCAGTACTTC. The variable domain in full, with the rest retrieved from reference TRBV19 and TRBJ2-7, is DGGITQSPKYLFRKEGQNVTLSCEQNLNHDAMYWYRQDPGQGLRLIYYSQIVNDFQKGDIAEGYSVSREKKESFPLTVTSAQKNPTAFYLCASSLTGPSYEQYFGPGTRLTVT.

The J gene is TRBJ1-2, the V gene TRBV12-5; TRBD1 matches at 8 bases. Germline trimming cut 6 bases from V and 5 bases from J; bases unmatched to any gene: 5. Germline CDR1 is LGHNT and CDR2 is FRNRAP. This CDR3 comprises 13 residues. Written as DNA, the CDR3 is TGTGCTAGTGGACCCGACAGGGGTTATGGCTACACCTTC. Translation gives CASGPDRGYGYTF.

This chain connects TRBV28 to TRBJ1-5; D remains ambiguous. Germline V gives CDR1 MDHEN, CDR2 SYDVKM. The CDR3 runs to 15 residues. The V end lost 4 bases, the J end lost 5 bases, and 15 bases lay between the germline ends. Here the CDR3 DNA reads TGTGCCAGCAGTTCCCCCACGGGGAAGGATCAGCCCCAGCATTTT. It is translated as CASSSPTGKDQPQHF.

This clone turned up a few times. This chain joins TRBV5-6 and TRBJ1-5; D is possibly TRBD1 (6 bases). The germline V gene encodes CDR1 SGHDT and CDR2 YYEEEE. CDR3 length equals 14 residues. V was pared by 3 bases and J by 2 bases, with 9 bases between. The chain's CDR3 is CASSSQGGNQPQHF. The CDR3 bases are TGTGCCAGCAGCTCACAGGGTGGCAATCAGCCCCAGCATTTT.

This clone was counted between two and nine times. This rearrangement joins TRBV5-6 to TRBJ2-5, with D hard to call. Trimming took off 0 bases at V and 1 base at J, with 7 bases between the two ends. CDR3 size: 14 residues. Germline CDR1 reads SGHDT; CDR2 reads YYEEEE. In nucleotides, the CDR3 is TGTGCCAGCAGCTTGGCCTTAGGCCAAGAGACCCAGTACTTC. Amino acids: CASSLALGQETQYF.

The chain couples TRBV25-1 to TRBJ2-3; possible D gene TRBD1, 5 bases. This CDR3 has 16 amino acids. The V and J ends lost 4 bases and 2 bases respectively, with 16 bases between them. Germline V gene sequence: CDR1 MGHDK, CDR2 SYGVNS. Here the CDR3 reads CASSARIRATTDTQYF. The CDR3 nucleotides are TGTGCCAGCAGTGCAAGGATCAGGGCCACCACAGATACGCAGTATTTT.

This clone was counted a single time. CDR3 loop: CASSLRASGVLASEQFF. The CDR3 DNA sequence: TGTGCCAGCAGCTTAAGAGCTAGCGGGGTCCTGGCCAGTGAGCAGTTCTTC. The rearrangement links TRBV7-3 to TRBJ2-1; 9 positions match TRBD2. Germline CDR1 is SGHTA and CDR2 is FQGTGA. Trimming cost V 1 base and J 9 bases; bases outside gene matches: 13. This CDR3 has 17 amino acids.

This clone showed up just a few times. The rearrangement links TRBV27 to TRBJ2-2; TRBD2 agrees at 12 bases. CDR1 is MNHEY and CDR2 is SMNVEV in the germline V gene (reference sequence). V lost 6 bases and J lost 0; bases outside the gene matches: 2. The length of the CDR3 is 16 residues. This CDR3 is CASRRLAGANTGELFF. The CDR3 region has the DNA TGTGCCAGCAGGAGACTAGCGGGAGCGAACACCGGGGAGCTGTTTTTT.

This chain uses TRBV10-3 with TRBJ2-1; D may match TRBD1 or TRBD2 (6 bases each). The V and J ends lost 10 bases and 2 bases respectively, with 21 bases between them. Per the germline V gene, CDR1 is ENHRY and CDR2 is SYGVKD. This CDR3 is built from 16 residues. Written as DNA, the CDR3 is TGTGCCACGTCGTGGGTCGGGGGCGGCGCCTACAATGAGCAGTTCTTC. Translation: CATSWVGGGAYNEQFF.

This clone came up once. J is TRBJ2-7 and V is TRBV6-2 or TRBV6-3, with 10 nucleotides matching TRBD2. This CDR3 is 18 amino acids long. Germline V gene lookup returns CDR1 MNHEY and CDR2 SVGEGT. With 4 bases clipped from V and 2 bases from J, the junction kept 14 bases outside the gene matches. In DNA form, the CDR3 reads TGTGCCAGCAGTTTTCGGTCACGACGGACTAGCGGTACCTACGAGCAGTACTTC. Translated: CASSFRSRRTSGTYEQYF.

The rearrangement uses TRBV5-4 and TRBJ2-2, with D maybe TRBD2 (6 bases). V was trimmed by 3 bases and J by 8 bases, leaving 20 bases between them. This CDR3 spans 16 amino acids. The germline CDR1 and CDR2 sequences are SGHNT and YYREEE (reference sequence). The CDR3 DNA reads TGTGCCAGCAGCTCCGGGGCTAGCGAAAGGGCAGGGGAGCTGTTTTTT. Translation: CASSSGASERAGELFF. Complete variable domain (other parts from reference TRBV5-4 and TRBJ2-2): ETGVTQSPTHLIKTRGQQVTLRCSSQSGHNTVSWYQQALGQGPQFIFQYYREEENGRGNFPPRFSGLQFPNYSSELNVNALELDDSALYLCASSSGASERAGELFFGEGSRLTVL.

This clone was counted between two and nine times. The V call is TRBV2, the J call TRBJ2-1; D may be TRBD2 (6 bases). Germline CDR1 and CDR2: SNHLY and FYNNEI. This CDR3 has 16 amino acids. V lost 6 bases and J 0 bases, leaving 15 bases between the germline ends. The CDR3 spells CASRTLRGLSYNEQFF. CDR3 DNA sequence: TGTGCCAGCAGGACCCTTCGGGGACTCTCCTACAATGAGCAGTTCTTC.

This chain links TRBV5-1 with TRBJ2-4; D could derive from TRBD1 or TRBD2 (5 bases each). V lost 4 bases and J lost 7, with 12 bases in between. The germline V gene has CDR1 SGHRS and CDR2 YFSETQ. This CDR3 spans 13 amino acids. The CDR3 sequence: CASSERDVNIQYF. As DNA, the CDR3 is TGCGCCAGCAGCGAACGGGACGTGAACATTCAGTACTTC.

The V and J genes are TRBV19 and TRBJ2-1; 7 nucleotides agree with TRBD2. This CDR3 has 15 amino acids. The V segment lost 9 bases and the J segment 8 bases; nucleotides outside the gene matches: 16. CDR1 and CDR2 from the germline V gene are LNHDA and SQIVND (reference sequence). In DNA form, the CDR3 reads TGTGCCAGCGCGGGAGTAGGTGCGGTGGAAGATGAGCAGTTCTTC. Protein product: CASAGVGAVEDEQFF. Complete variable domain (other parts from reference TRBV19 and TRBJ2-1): DGGITQSPKYLFRKEGQNVTLSCEQNLNHDAMYWYRQDPGQGLRLIYYSQIVNDFQKGDIAEGYSVSREKKESFPLTVTSAQKNPTAFYLCASAGVGAVEDEQFFGPGTRLTVL.

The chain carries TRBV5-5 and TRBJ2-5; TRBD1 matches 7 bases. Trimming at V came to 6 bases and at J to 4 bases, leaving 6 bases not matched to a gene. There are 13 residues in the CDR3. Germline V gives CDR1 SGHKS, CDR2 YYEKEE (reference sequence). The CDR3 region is CASTGQVGETQYF. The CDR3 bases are TGTGCCAGCACAGGACAGGTAGGAGAGACCCAGTACTTC.

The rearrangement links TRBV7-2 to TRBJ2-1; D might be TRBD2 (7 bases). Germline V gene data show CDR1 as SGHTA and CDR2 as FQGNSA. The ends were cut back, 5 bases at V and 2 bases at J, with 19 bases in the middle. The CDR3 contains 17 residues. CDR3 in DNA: TGTGCCAGCAGCATGGTTGGGGGGAGGGGGGCCTACAATGAGCAGTTCTTC. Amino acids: CASSMVGGRGAYNEQFF.

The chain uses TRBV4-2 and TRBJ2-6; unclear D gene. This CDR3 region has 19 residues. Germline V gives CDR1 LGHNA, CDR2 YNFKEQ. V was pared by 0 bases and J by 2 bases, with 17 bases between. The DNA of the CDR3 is TGTGCCAGCAGCCAAGATCTTTACGATTCTCGGACTGGGGCCAACGTCCTGACTTTC. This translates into CASSQDLYDSRTGANVLTF.

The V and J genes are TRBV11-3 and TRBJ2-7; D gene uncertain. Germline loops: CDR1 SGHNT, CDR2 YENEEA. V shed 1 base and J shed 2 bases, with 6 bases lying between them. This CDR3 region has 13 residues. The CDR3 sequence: CASSLAVTYEQYF. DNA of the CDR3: TGTGCCAGCAGCTTAGCGGTTACCTACGAGCAGTACTTC.

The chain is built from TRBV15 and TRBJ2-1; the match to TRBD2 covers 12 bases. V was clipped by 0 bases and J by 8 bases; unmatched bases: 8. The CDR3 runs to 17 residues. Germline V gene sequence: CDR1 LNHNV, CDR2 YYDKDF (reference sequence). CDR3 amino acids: CATSRDPGLAGYDEQFF. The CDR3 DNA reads TGTGCCACCAGCAGAGATCCGGGACTAGCGGGTTACGATGAGCAGTTCTTC.

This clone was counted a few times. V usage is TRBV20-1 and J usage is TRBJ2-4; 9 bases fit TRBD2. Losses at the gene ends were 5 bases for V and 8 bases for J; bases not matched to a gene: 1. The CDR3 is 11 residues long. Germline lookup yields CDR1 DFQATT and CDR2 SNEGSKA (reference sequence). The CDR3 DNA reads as TGCAGTGCTGGACTAGCGCACATTCAGTACTTC. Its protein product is CSAGLAHIQYF.

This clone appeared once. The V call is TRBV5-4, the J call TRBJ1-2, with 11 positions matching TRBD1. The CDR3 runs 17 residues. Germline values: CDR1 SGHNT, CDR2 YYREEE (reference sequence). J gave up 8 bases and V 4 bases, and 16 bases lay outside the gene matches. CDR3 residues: CASSPVGGGTGGRGYTF. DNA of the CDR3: TGTGCCAGCAGCCCCGTGGGGGGCGGGACAGGGGGAAGAGGCTACACCTTC.

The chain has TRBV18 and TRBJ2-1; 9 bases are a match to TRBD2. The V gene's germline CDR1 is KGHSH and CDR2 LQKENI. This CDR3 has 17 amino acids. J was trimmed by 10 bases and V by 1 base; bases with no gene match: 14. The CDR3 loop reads CASSPRGLAYGAVEQFF. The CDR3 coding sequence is TGTGCCAGCTCACCACGAGGACTAGCGTACGGGGCGGTGGAGCAGTTCTTC.